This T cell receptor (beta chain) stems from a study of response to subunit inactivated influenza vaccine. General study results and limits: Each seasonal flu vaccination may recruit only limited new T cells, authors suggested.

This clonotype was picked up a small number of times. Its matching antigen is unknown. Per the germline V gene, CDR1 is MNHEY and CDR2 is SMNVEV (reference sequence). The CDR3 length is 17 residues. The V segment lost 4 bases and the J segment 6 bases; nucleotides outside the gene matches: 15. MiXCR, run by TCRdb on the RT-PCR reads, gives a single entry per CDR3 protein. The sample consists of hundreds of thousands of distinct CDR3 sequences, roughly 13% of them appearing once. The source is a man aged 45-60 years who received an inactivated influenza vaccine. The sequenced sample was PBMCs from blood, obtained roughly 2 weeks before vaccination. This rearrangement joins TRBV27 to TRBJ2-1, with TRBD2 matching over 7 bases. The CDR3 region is CASSWGLGGGSRNEQFF. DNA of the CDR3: TGTGCCAGCAGTTGGGGACTTGGGGGGGGGTCGCGCAATGAGCAGTTCTTC.